Listed here is a single T cell receptor (beta chain). As yet, its antigen is unknown. While the first cohort had around 700 subjects, the donors belonged to the separate validation cohort of over a hundred subjects. Clones were read by immunoSEQ multiplex PCR, and TCRdb kept only the in-frame ones, dropping some. This table holds fewer than 120,000 clones, 88% found once. These data are taken from a study of cytomegalovirus exposure and HLA in healthy donors. Study conclusions and caveats: Researchers catalogued over 150 TCR beta chains as cytomegalovirus-associated.

The TCR comes from a woman younger than 45 in good health and CMV-seropositive. Sequencing used PBMCs.

Here the CDR3 DNA reads TGTGCCAGCAGCCCGGCTAGCGGGAGGCAAACCGGGGAGCTGTTTTTT. Translation: CASSPASGRQTGELFF. The chain uses TRBV7-9 and TRBJ2-2, with 11 bases matching TRBD2. Germline CDR1 is SEHNR and CDR2 is FQNEAQ (reference sequence). This CDR3 is 16 amino acids long. The ends lost 5 bases at V and 5 bases at J; junction bases unmatched: 7.